This section outlines one T cell receptor beta chain sequence together with its context. Its target is not known. A read error may be the cause here, since a much bigger clone is one base away. TCR alpha and beta CDR3 regions were amplified from RNA using iRepertoire nested multiplex PCR. TCRdb called the multiplex PCR reads again in MiXCR, with one record for every CDR3 protein. The data hold under 200,000 distinct CDR3 sequences, with over 40% observed a single time. These data originate in a study of glioma-infiltrating T cells. CDR3 length: 11 amino acids. The germline gives CDR1 LNHDA, CDR2 SQIVND (reference sequence). General study findings and limits: Tissue-blood divergence was below expectation in non-neoplastic patients, above in gliomas.

This clonotype was obtained from a human donor with low-grade glioma or glioblastoma, undergoing nonglioma brain surgery, or in good health (not recorded which). The V call is TRBV19, the J call TRBJ2-1, with D perhaps matching TRBD1 (6 bases). Material: glioma tissue, nonneoplastic brain tissue, or PBMCs (not recorded which). The CDR3 region has the DNA TGTGACAGTACAGGGTTGGATGAGCAGTTCTTC. Protein product: CDSTGLDEQFF.